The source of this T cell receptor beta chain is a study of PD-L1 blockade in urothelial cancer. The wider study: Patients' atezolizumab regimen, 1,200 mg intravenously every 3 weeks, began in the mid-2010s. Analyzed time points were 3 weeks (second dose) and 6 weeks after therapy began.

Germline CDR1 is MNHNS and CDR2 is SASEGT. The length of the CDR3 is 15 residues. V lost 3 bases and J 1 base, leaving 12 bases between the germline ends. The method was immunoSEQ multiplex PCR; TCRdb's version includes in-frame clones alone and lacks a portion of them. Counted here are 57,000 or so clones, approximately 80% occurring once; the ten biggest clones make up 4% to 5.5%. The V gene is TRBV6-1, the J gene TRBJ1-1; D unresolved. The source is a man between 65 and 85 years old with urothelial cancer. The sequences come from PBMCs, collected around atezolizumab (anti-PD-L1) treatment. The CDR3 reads CASSDVSSGNTEAFF. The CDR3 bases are TGTGCCAGCAGTGATGTCAGCTCAGGGAACACTGAAGCTTTCTTT.